Shown below are 9 T cell receptor beta chains from a single sample sequenced in a study of tissue T cells after allogeneic stem cell transplantation. Profiled with immunoSEQ multiplex PCR; TCRdb holds only in-frame clones, not every one. The sample has over 45,000 clones; around 70% are singletons. Sequenced sample: sorted cells pooled from one or two spleens. The receptors derive from a pool of C57BL/6 mice in good health.

Regarding this clone: The germline and genes are mouse ones. Read coverage stops 1 residue before the CDR3 terminus; the germline J gene supplies the remainder. The J gene is TRBJ2-3, the V gene TRBV29; 7 nucleotides agree with TRBD2. This CDR3 contains 16 residues. The V gene end was trimmed by 0 bases and the J gene end by 0 bases; junction bases not matched to a gene: 3. CDR1 is MSHET and CDR2 is SYDVDS in the germline V gene. Partial CDR3 DNA: TGTGCTAGCAGTTTATCGATGGGGGGTAGTGCAGAAACGCTGTAT. It specifies CASSLSMGGSAETLY. The whole CDR3 reads CASSLSMGGSAETLYF.

About this clone: Mouse germline and gene names are used. The observed sequence ends 1 residue before the CDR3 terminus, with the missing tail filled in from the germline J gene. The chain employs TRBV3 and TRBJ2-3; D remains ambiguous. The CDR3 length is 13 residues. Trimming took off 5 bases at V and 0 bases at J, with 6 bases between the two ends. Germline CDR1 SNHLY, CDR2 FYNGKV (reference sequence). CDR3 amino acids: CASSTSSAETLYF. The CDR3 bases that were read are TGTGCCAGCAGCACGTCTAGTGCAGAAACGCTGTAT.

With regard to this clone: Mouse gene names and germline throughout. The read is 1 residue too short to cover the CDR3 end, so that end is filled in from the germline J gene. J is TRBJ1-2 and V is TRBV13-2; no clear D gene. V was clipped by 0 bases and J by 0 bases, with 6 bases between them. CDR1 is NNHNN, CDR2 SYGAGS, per germline (reference sequence). CDR3 length: 14 residues. The covered CDR3 bases are TGTGCCAGCGGTGATGCACAGTCAAACTCCGACTACACC. It specifies CASGDAQSNSDYT. The whole CDR3 protein is CASGDAQSNSDYTF.

Concerning this clone itself: The genes are named according to mouse. The CDR3 is cut off 1 residue early in the read; its end comes from the germline J gene. The chain recombines TRBV16 with TRBJ2-5, with TRBD1 matching over 7 bases. Germline assignment: CDR1 SGHSA and CDR2 FRNQAP. Germline trimming cut 5 bases from V and 4 bases from J; bases unmatched to any gene: 3. This CDR3 has 13 residues. The CDR3 here is CASSPGTEDTQYF. Partial CDR3 DNA: TGTGCAAGCAGCCCCGGGACAGAAGACACCCAGTAC.

Concerning this clone itself: The genes and germline here are from mouse. Read sequence stops 1 residue before the CDR3 end, and the germline J gene provides the missing end. The genes are TRBV19 and TRBJ1-6; D remains unclear. TRBJ1-6 is sorted into the ORF group, with uncertain function. Germline CDR1 reads FNHDT; CDR2 reads SITEND (reference sequence). This CDR3 contains 14 residues. Trimming took off 7 bases at V and 4 bases at J, with 12 bases between the two ends. CDR3 loop: CASSSGYYNSPLYF. The part of the CDR3 DNA that was read is TGTGCCAGCTCCTCGGGCTATTATAATTCGCCCCTCTAC.

A word on this clone: The germline and genes are mouse ones. Coverage ceases 1 residue before the CDR3 finishes, and the germline J gene fills in the end. The chain uses TRBV13-3 and TRBJ2-3; D unresolved. In germline, CDR1 is NNHDY, CDR2 SYVADS. V was shortened by 0 bases and J by 0 bases, with 8 bases between the two germline ends. The CDR3 runs 15 residues. This chain's CDR3 is CASSDVQPSAETLYF. The DNA read from the CDR3 is TGTGCCAGCAGTGATGTCCAGCCTAGTGCAGAAACGCTGTAT.

This clone is a singleton in its sample. Mouse germline and gene names are used. Read data end 1 residue before the CDR3 end; the end is taken from the germline J gene. The chain links TRBV12-1 to TRBJ2-3, with 7 bases identical to TRBD2. Trimming cost V 1 base and J 1 base; bases outside gene matches: 7. CDR3 size: 16 residues. Germline V CDR1 and CDR2: SGHSN, HYEKVE. The covered CDR3 bases are TGTGCCAGCTCTCTTCCTGGGGGAGTTGGTGCAGAAACGCTGTAT. Translated: CASSLPGGVGAETLY. The whole CDR3 sequence reads CASSLPGGVGAETLYF. Full variable domain (rest looked up from reference TRBV12-1 and TRBJ2-3): DSGVVQSPRHIIKEKGGRSVLTCIPISGHSNVVWYQQTLGKELKFLIQHYEKVERDKGFLPSRFSVQQFDDYHSEMNMSALELEDSAMYFCASSLPGGVGAETLYFGSGTRLTVL.

Details on this clone: Germline and genes here are mouse. The read gets to within 1 residue of the CDR3 end, and the germline J gene fills in the rest. This chain uses TRBV13-1 with TRBJ1-1; 7 bases agree with TRBD1. The CDR3 spans 11 residues. With 6 bases clipped from V and 5 bases from J, the junction kept 1 base outside the gene matches. From germline, CDR1 is NSHNY and CDR2 SYGAGN. This CDR3 is CASKQGTEVFF. The sequenced part of the CDR3 DNA is TGTGCCAGCAAACAGGGGACAGAAGTCTTC.

Concerning this clone: Gene and germline names: mouse. The sequence runs out 1 residue before the end of the CDR3; the remainder is reconstructed from the germline J gene. The chain carries TRBV13-2 and TRBJ2-1, with 9 bases matching TRBD2. Per the germline V gene, CDR1 is NNHNN and CDR2 is SYGAGS (reference sequence). This CDR3 comprises 14 residues. With V trimmed by 5 bases and J by 3 bases, 3 bases remained unmatched. The CDR3 sequence: CASGLTGGYAEQFF. CDR3 bases read: TGTGCCAGCGGGCTGACTGGGGGCTATGCTGAGCAGTTC.